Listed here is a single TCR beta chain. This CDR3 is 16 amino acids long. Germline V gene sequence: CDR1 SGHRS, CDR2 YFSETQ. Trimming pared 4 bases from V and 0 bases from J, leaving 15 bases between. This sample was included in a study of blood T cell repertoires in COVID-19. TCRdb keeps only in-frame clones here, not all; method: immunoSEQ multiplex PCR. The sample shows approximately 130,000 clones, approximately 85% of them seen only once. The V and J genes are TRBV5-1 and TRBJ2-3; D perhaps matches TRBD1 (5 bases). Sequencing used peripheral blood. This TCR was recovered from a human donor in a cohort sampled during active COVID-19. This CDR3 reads CASSPPLRQSTDTQYF. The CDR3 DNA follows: TGCGCCAGCAGCCCCCCTTTACGACAGAGCACAGATACGCAGTATTTT.